This TCR beta chain emerged from a study of technical replicates of blood from a handful of donors (dated by TCRdb to 2017 to 2019). Spanning cysteine to phenylalanine, the CDR3 consists of 15 amino acids. Of all the DNA, just the CDR3 is kept, 45 bases in frame from base 1. V and J are trimmed by 2 bases and 0 bases, and the gene matches miss 1 base of the junction. The germline V gene yields SGHTA for CDR1 and FQGNSA for CDR2. The library was produced with the immunoSEQ multiplex PCR assay. This immuneACCESS table, as held by TCRdb, lists in-frame sequences with V and J called but not all clones. Of the missing ones, under half trace to an unresolved V gene in checked studies; the others have no known cause. The sample contains tens of thousands of clones, about 94% of them found a single time. The top ten constitute about 0.37% of the sample. As for this clone: Its antigen is currently not known. Base qualities are not provided; no much larger clone lies one nucleotide away. Distinct nucleotide sequences in the sample also encode this CDR3.

The chain was built from TRBV7-2 and TRBJ2-3, with 8 middle bases fitting TRBD2. Material: T cells isolated from PBMCs. The origin of this receptor is a human donor in good health. The nucleotide sequence is TGTGCCAGCAGCTTAACTAGCGGAAGCACAGATACGCAGTATTTT. This is translated as CASSLTSGSTDTQYF.